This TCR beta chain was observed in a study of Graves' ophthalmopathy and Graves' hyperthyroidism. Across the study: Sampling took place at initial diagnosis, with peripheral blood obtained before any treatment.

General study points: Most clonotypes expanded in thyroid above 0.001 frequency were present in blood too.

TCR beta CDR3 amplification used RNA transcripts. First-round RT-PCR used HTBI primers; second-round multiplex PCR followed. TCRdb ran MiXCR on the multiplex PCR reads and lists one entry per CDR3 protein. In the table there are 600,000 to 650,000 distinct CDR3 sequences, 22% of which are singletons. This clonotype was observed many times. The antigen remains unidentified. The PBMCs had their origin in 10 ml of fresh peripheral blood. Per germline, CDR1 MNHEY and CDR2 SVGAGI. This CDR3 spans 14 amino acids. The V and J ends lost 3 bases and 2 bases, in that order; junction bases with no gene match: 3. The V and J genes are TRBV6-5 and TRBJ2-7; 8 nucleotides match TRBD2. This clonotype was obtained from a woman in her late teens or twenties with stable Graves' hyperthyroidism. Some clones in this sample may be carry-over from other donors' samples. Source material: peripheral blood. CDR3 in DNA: TGTGCCAGCAGTTATACGGGAGGGCCCTACGAGCAGTACTTC. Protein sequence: CASSYTGGPYEQYF.